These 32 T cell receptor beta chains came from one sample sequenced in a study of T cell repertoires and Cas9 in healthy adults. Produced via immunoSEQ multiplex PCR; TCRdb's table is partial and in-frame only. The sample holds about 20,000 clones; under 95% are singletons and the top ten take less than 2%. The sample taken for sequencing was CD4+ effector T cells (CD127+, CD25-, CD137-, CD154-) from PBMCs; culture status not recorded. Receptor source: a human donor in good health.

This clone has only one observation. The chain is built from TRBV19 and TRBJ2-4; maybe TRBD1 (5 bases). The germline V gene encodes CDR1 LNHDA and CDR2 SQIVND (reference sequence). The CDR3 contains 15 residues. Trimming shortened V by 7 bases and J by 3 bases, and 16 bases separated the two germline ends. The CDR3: CASTPTELGKNIQYF. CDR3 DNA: TGTGCCAGTACCCCGACAGAATTGGGCAAAAACATTCAGTACTTC.

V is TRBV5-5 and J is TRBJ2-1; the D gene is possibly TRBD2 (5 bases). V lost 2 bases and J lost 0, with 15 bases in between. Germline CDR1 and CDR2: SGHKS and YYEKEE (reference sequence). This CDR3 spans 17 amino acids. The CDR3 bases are TGTGCCAGCAGCTTAGAGGCGGGTCTGAGCTCCTACAATGAGCAGTTCTTC. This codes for CASSLEAGLSSYNEQFF.

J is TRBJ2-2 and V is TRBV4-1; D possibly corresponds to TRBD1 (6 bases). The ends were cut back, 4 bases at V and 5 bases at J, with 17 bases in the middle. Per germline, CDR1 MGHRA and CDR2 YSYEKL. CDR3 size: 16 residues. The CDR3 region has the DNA TGCGCCAGCAGCCCAGGGGTTTTACAGCAAACCGGGGAGCTGTTTTTT. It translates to CASSPGVLQQTGELFF.

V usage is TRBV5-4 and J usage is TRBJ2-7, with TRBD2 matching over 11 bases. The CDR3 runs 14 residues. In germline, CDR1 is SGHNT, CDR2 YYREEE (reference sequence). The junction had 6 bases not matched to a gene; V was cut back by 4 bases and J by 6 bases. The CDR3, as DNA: TGTGCCAGCAGCCTCCTAGCGGGGGGTAGCGAGCAGTACTTC. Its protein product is CASSLLAGGSEQYF. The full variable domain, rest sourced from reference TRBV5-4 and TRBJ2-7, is ETGVTQSPTHLIKTRGQQVTLRCSSQSGHNTVSWYQQALGQGPQFIFQYYREEENGRGNFPPRFSGLQFPNYSSELNVNALELDDSALYLCASSLLAGGSEQYFGPGTRLTVT.

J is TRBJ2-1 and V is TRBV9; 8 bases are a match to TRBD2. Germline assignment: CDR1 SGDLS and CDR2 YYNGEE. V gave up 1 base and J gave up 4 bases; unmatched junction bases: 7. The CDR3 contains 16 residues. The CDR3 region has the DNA TGTGCCAGCAGCGTAAGACGGGAGGGCCTTTACAATGAGCAGTTCTTC. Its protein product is CASSVRREGLYNEQFF.

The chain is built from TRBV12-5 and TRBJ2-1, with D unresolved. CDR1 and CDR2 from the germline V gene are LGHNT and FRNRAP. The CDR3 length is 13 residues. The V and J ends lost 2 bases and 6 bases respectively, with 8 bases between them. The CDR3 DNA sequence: TGTGCTAGTGGTTTGAACAGCCCCAATGAGCAGTTCTTC. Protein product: CASGLNSPNEQFF.

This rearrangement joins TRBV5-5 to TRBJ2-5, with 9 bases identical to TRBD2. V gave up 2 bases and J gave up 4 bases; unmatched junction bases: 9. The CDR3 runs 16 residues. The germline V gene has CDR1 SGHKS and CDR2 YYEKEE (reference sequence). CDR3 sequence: CASSFFLAGSGETQYF. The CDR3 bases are TGTGCCAGCAGCTTTTTTCTAGCGGGGAGCGGAGAGACCCAGTACTTC.

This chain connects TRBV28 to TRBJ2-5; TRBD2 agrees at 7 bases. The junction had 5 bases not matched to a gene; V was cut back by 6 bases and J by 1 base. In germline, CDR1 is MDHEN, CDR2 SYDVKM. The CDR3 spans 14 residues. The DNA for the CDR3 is TGTGCCAGCAGCCAGGGAGGGTCCCAAGAGACCCAGTACTTC. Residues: CASSQGGSQETQYF. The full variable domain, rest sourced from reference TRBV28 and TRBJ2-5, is DVKVTQSSRYLVKRTGEKVFLECVQDMDHENMFWYRQDPGLGLRLIYFSYDVKMKEKGDIPEGYSVSREKKERFSLILESASTNQTSMYLCASSQGGSQETQYFGPGTRLLVL.

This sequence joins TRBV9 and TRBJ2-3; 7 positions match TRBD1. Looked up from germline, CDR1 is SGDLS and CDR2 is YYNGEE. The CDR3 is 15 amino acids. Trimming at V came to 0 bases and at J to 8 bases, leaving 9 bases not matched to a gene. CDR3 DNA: TGTGCCAGCAGCGTAGGGCGACAGGGCCAGGGTACGCAGTATTTT. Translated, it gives CASSVGRQGQGTQYF.

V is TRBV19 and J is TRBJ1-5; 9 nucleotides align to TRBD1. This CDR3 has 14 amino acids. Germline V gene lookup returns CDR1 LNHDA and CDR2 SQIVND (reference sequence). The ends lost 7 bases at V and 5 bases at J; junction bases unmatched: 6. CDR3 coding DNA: TGTGCCAGTAAATGGGACAGGGACGATCAGCCCCAGCATTTT. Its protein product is CASKWDRDDQPQHF. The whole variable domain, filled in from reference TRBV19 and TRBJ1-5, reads DGGITQSPKYLFRKEGQNVTLSCEQNLNHDAMYWYRQDPGQGLRLIYYSQIVNDFQKGDIAEGYSVSREKKESFPLTVTSAQKNPTAFYLCASKWDRDDQPQHFGDGTRLSIL.

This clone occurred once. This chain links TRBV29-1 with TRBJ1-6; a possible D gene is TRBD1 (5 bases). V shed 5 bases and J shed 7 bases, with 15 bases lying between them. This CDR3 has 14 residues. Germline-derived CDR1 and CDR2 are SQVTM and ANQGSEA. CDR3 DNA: TGCAGCGTTCAAATTCAGGGAGTAAATTCACCCCTCCACTTT. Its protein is CSVQIQGVNSPLHF. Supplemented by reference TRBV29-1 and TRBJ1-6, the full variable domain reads SAVISQKPSRDICQRGTSLTIQCQVDSQVTMMFWYRQQPGQSLTLIATANQGSEATYESGFVIDKFPISRPNLTFSTLTVSNMSPEDSSIYLCSVQIQGVNSPLHFGNGTRLTVT.

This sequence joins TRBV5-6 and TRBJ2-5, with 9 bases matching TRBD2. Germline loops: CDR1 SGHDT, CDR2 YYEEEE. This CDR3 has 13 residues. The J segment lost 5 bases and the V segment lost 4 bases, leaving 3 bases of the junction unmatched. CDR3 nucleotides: TGTGCCAGCAGCCATAGCGGGAGCGAGACCCAGTACTTC. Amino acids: CASSHSGSETQYF.

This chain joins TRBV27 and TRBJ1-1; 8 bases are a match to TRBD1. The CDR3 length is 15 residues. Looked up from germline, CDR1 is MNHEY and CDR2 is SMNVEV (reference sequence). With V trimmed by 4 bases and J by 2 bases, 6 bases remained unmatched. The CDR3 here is CASSSEQGVNTEAFF. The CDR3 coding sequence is TGTGCCAGCAGTTCCGAACAGGGGGTTAACACTGAAGCTTTCTTT.

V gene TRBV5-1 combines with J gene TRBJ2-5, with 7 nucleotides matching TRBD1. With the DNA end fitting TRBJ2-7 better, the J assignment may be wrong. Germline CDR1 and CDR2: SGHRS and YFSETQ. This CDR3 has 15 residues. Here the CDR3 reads CASSFGTGDSYEQYF. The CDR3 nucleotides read TGCGCCAGCAGCTTCGGCACAGGGGACTCCTACGAGCAGTACTTC.

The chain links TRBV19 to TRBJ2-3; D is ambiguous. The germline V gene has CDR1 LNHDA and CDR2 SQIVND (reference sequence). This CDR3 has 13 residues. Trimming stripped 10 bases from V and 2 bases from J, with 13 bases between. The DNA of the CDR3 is TGTGCCACCGAGAGGCCCGACACAGATACGCAGTATTTT. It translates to CATERPDTDTQYF.

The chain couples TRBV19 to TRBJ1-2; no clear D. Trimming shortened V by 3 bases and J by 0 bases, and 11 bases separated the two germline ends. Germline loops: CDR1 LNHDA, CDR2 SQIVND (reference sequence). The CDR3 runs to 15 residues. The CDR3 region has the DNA TGTGCCAGTAGTATTTCAACAGCTTCTAACTATGGCTACACCTTC. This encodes CASSISTASNYGYTF.

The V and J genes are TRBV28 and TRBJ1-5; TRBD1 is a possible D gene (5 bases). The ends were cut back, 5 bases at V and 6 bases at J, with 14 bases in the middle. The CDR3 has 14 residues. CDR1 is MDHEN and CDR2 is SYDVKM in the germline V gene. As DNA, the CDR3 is TGTGCCAGCAGTCCCGGGGCCCGGGGTCAGCCCCAGCATTTT. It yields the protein CASSPGARGQPQHF.

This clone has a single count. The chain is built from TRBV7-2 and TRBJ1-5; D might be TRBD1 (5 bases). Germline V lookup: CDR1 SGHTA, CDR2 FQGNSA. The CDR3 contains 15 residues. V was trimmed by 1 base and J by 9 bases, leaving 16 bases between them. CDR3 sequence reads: CASSLGGSPSRPQHF. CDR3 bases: TGTGCCAGCAGCTTAGGGGGGTCGCCATCCAGGCCCCAGCATTTT.

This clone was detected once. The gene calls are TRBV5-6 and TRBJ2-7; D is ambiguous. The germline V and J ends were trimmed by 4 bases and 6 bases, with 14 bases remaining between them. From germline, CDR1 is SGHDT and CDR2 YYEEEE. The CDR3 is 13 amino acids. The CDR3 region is CASSPDQSSEQYF. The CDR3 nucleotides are TGTGCCAGCAGCCCGGACCAGTCTTCCGAGCAGTACTTC.

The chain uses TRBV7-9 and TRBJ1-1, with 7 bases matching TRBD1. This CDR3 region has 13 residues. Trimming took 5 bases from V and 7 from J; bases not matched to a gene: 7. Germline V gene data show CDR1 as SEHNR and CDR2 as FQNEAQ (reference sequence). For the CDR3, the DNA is TGTGCCAGCAGCACCCAGGGGGGCCTTGAAGCTTTCTTT. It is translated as CASSTQGGLEAFF.

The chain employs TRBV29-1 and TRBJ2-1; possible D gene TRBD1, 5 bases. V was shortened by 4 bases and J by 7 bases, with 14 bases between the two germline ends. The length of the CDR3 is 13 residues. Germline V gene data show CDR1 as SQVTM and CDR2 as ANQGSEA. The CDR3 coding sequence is TGCAGCGTTGGGGCAGGGATAGGTAATGAGCAGTTCTTC. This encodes CSVGAGIGNEQFF.

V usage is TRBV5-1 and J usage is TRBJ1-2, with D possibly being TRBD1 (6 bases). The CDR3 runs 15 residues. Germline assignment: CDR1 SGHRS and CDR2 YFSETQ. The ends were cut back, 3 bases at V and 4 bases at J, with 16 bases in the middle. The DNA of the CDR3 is TGCGCCAGCAGCTCACAAGGGCTGGGGGCCTATGGCTACACCTTC. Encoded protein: CASSSQGLGAYGYTF.

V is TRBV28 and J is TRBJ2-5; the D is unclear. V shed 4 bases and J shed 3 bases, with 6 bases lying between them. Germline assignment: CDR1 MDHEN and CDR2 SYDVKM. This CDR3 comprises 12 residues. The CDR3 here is CASSSGKETQYF. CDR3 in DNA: TGTGCCAGCAGTTCTGGAAAAGAGACCCAGTACTTC.

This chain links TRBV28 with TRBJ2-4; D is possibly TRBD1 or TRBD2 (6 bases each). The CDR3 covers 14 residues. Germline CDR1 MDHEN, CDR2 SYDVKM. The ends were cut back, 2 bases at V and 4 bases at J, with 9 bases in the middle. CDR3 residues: CASSLGGPKNIQYF. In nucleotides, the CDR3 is TGTGCCAGCAGTTTAGGGGGGCCGAAAAACATTCAGTACTTC.

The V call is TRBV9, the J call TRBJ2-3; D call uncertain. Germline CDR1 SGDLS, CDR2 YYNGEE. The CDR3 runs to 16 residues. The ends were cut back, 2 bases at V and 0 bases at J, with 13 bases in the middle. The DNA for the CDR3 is TGTGCCAGCAGCGTCGGCACTCGAACTAGCACAGATACGCAGTATTTT. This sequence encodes CASSVGTRTSTDTQYF.

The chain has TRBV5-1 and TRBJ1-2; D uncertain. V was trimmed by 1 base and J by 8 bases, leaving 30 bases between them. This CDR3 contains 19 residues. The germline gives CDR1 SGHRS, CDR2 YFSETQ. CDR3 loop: CASSLMAVSALARDFGYTF. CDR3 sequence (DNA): TGCGCCAGCAGCTTGATGGCGGTGTCCGCTCTAGCCCGCGACTTCGGCTACACCTTC. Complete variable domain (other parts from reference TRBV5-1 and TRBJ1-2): KAGVTQTPRYLIKTRGQQVTLSCSPISGHRSVSWYQQTPGQGLQFLFEYFSETQRNKGNFPGRFSGRQFSNSRSEMNVSTLELGDSALYLCASSLMAVSALARDFGYTFGSGTRLTVV.

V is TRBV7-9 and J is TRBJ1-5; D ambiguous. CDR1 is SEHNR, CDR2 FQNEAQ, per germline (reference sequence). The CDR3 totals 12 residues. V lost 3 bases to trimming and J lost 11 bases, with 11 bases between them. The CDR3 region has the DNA TGTGCCAGCAGCTTGGAAGGAGAGGCCCAGCATTTT. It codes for CASSLEGEAQHF.

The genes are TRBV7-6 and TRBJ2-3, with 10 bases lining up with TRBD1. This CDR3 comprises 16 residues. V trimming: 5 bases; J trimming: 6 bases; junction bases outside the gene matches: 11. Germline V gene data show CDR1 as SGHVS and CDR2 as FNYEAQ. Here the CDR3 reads CASSEDRGRLRDTQYF. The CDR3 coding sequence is TGTGCCAGCAGCGAAGACAGGGGGCGCCTTCGGGATACGCAGTATTTT.

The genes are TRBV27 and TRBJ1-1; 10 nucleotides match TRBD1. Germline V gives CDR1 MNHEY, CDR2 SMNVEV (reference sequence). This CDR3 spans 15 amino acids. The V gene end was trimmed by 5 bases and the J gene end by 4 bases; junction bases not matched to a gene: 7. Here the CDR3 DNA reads TGTGCCAGCAGTGCGCCGGGACAGGGGCGCACTGAAGCTTTCTTT. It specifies CASSAPGQGRTEAFF.

DNA for the CDR3: TGTGCCAGCAGCTTAGACTCGGGTCTCGACGGCTACACCTTC. This codes for CASSLDSGLDGYTF. The chain has TRBV11-2 and TRBJ1-2, with D unresolved. V lost 0 bases, J lost 8 bases, and 13 bases lay in between. The CDR3 loop spans 14 amino acids. Germline assignment: CDR1 SGHAT and CDR2 FQNNGV.

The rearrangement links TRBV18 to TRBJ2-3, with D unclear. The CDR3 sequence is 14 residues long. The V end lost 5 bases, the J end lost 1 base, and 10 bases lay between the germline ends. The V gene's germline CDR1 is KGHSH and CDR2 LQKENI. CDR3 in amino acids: CASSAGLGTDTQYF. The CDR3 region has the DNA TGTGCCAGCTCAGCCGGATTGGGCACAGATACGCAGTATTTT.

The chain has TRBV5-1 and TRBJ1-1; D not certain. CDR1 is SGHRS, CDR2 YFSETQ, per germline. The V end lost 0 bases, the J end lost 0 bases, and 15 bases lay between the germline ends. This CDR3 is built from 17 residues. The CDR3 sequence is CASSLGHGDFLNTEAFF. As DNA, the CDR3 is TGCGCCAGCAGCTTGGGGCACGGTGACTTCTTGAACACTGAAGCTTTCTTT.